The 23 T cell receptor beta chains in this list originate from one sample, sequenced in a study of shared clonotypes between healthy human individuals. Clones were read by immunoSEQ multiplex PCR, and TCRdb kept only the in-frame ones, dropping some. The data show about a million clones, about 80% seen once. The sequenced material came from memory CD4+ T cells from PBMCs. The subset: CD45RA-negative fraction. The origin of the receptors is a man aged 18 to 30 in good health. Some clones in this sample may be carry-over from other donors' samples.

This clone was seen a few times. CDR3 residues: CASSSIEETQYF. The CDR3 DNA sequence: TGTGCCAGCAGTTCCATCGAAGAGACCCAGTACTTC. The chain employs TRBV28 and TRBJ2-5; unclear D gene. The CDR3 length is 12 residues. CDR1 and CDR2 (germline): MDHEN, SYDVKM. V lost 4 bases to trimming and J lost 3 bases, with 6 bases between them.

V is TRBV5-1 and J is TRBJ2-3; the D is unclear. Germline V gene lookup returns CDR1 SGHRS and CDR2 YFSETQ. Deletions cut 5 bases from V and 0 bases from J, with 16 bases between. The CDR3 extends over 16 amino acids. CDR3 nucleotide sequence: TGCGCCAGCAGACGAGACGGTTCGTCTAGCACAGATACGCAGTATTTT. This codes for CASRRDGSSSTDTQYF.

V is TRBV6-1 and J is TRBJ1-4; D may be TRBD1 (6 bases). V lost 2 bases and J 8 bases, leaving 15 bases between the germline ends. This CDR3 region has 15 residues. Germline V CDR1 and CDR2: MNHNS, SASEGT. CDR3 amino acids: CASSESTQGYEKLFF. The CDR3 nucleotides read TGTGCCAGCAGTGAATCGACACAGGGATACGAAAAACTGTTTTTT.

This clone was counted a few times. The chain carries TRBV25-1 and TRBJ1-2, with 9 positions matching TRBD1. Germline V gene data show CDR1 as MGHDK and CDR2 as SYGVNS. With V trimmed by 8 bases and J by 5 bases, 6 bases remained unmatched. This CDR3 is built from 13 residues. In DNA, the CDR3 is TGTGCCAGCGTACCGACAGGGGGGTATGGCTACACCTTC. Translation gives CASVPTGGYGYTF.

This clone appeared once. The rearrangement joins TRBV5-1 to TRBJ1-1, with a possible D match to TRBD1 (5 bases). CDR3 length: 16 residues. Germline V gives CDR1 SGHRS, CDR2 YFSETQ. The V end lost 0 bases, the J end lost 0 bases, and 12 bases lay between the germline ends. DNA for the CDR3: TGCGCCAGCAGCTTGGCAGGGCGCGGGGTGAACACTGAAGCTTTCTTT. Translating it yields CASSLAGRGVNTEAFF.

The chain is built from TRBV7-2 and TRBJ2-5; D is unresolved. In germline, CDR1 is SGHTA, CDR2 FQGNSA. The CDR3 has 15 amino acids. The ends were cut back, 1 base at V and 1 base at J, with 10 bases in the middle. The chain's CDR3 is CASSLVLGRQETQYF. In nucleotides, the CDR3 is TGTGCCAGCAGCTTAGTTCTGGGCCGCCAAGAGACCCAGTACTTC.

This clone has just a few counts. At the DNA level, this CDR3 is encoded by other sequences in the same sample as well. The chain is built from TRBV30 and TRBJ2-7; D is tentatively TRBD1 or TRBD2 (7 bases each). The V and J ends lost 3 bases and 6 bases respectively, with 15 bases between them. The CDR3 length is 13 residues. Germline CDR1 reads GTSNPN; CDR2 reads SVGIG (reference sequence). CDR3 amino acids: CAWSRQGGAEQYF. CDR3 coding DNA: TGTGCCTGGAGCCGACAGGGAGGGGCCGAGCAGTACTTC.

As concerns this clone: This same CDR3 is encoded by further DNA sequences in the sample. The V call is TRBV2, the J call TRBJ2-7; the D gene is possibly TRBD1 (6 bases). CDR1 is SNHLY, CDR2 FYNNEI, per germline. The CDR3 sequence is 11 residues long. V lost 5 bases and J 6 bases, leaving 8 bases between the germline ends. Here the CDR3 DNA reads TGTGCCAGCAGTTCACAGGGCGAGCAGTACTTC. Amino acid sequence: CASSSQGEQYF.

The chain employs TRBV20-1 and TRBJ1-2; D uncertain. Germline CDR1 and CDR2: DFQATT and SNEGSKA (reference sequence). CDR3 length: 11 amino acids. The CDR3 DNA reads as TGCAGCTTAATGAGGTCCTATGGCTACACCTTC. The encoded protein is CSLMRSYGYTF.

The rearrangement links TRBV6-5 to TRBJ1-5, with D tentatively TRBD1 (5 bases). This CDR3 is built from 12 residues. CDR1 is MNHEY and CDR2 is SVGAGI in the germline V gene. With 5 bases removed from V and 11 bases from J, the gap between germline ends came to 13 bases. CDR3 sequence: CASSPSRGAQHF. The CDR3 DNA sequence: TGTGCCAGCAGTCCCTCGAGAGGGGCCCAGCATTTT.

This clone was seen a handful of times. The rearrangement links TRBV11-2 to TRBJ2-7; D unclear. This CDR3 has 13 residues. Germline CDR1 is SGHAT and CDR2 is FQNNGV. Trimming cost V 2 bases and J 3 bases, with 8 bases left between them. CDR3: CASSLPWSYEQYF. The CDR3 nucleotides are TGTGCCAGCAGCTTACCCTGGAGCTACGAGCAGTACTTC.

The V gene is TRBV5-8, the J gene TRBJ2-3; the D is unclear. Germline CDR1 and CDR2: SGHTS and YDEGEE. The CDR3 is 14 residues long. Trimming removed 2 bases from V and 2 bases from J, with 9 bases in between. The CDR3: CASSFQSLTDTQYF. The CDR3 DNA is TGTGCCAGCAGCTTTCAATCACTCACAGATACGCAGTATTTT.

A few counts support this clone. The rearrangement uses TRBV11-2 and TRBJ2-2; 9 bases align to TRBD1. The J segment lost 4 bases and the V segment lost 4 bases, leaving 10 bases of the junction unmatched. This CDR3 region has 17 residues. CDR1 is SGHAT and CDR2 is FQNNGV in the germline V gene. The CDR3 nucleotides are TGTGCCAGCAGCTACAAGCCAAGGACAGGGGTCACCGGGGAGCTGTTTTTT. The encoded protein is CASSYKPRTGVTGELFF. Using reference TRBV11-2 and TRBJ2-2 for the parts outside the CDR3, the full variable domain is EAGVAQSPRYKIIEKRQSVAFWCNPISGHATLYWYQQILGQGPKLLIQFQNNGVVDDSQLPKDRFSAERLKGVDSTLKIQPAKLEDSAVYLCASSYKPRTGVTGELFFGEGSRLTVL.

The chain has TRBV4-2 and TRBJ2-1; D might be TRBD2 (5 bases). This CDR3 contains 16 residues. Germline V gene lookup returns CDR1 LGHNA and CDR2 YNFKEQ. V dropped 5 bases and J dropped 0 bases, with 14 bases sitting between them. This CDR3 reads CASSFLSGDSYNEQFF. The CDR3 DNA reads as TGTGCCAGCAGCTTTTTGTCCGGGGACTCCTACAATGAGCAGTTCTTC.

The chain couples TRBV5-1 to TRBJ2-3; 12 positions match TRBD1. From germline, CDR1 is SGHRS and CDR2 YFSETQ. This CDR3 spans 18 amino acids. V was clipped by 0 bases and J by 4 bases; unmatched bases: 9. The CDR3 sequence is CASSLVLAGTGGADTQYF. DNA for the CDR3: TGCGCCAGCAGCTTGGTCCTAGCCGGGACAGGGGGCGCAGATACGCAGTATTTT.

The chain couples TRBV28 to TRBJ2-7, with 12 bases aligning to TRBD1. The junction had 9 bases not matched to a gene; V was cut back by 7 bases and J by 5 bases. The CDR3 has 15 residues. Germline V gives CDR1 MDHEN, CDR2 SYDVKM. The CDR3 spells CASNAGDRGPNEQYF. In nucleotides, the CDR3 is TGTGCCAGCAATGCGGGGGACAGGGGGCCCAACGAGCAGTACTTC.

V gene TRBV6-5 combines with J gene TRBJ2-1; D may be TRBD1 (7 bases). The V end lost 7 bases, the J end lost 3 bases, and 10 bases lay between the germline ends. The CDR3 has 13 residues. The germline V gene has CDR1 MNHEY and CDR2 SVGAGI. The CDR3 loop is CASMQGGYNEQFF. The CDR3 DNA reads TGTGCCAGCATGCAGGGGGGCTACAATGAGCAGTTCTTC.

The chain recombines TRBV30 with TRBJ1-4; no clear D. Trimming took 1 base from V and 17 from J, leaving 20 bases between them. The CDR3 length is 13 residues. Looked up from germline, CDR1 is GTSNPN and CDR2 is SVGIG (reference sequence). CDR3 sequence (DNA): TGTGCCTGGAGTGGCAGAATGGACCTCCTACCTTTTTTT. This sequence encodes CAWSGRMDLLPFF.

Comments on this clone: Since a far larger clone is one base different, this is likely a read error. Different DNA sequences within this sample yield the same CDR3. The chain carries TRBV5-6 and TRBJ2-7; no definite D call. Germline V gene data show CDR1 as SGHDT and CDR2 as YYEEEE. The CDR3 has 11 residues. V lost 3 bases and J lost 3, with 4 bases in between. CDR3 DNA sequence: TGTGCCAGCAGCTCCTTCTACGAGCAGTACTTC. Amino acid sequence: CASSSFYEQYF.

On this clone itself: Different DNA sequences within this sample yield the same CDR3. V and J are TRBV5-1 and TRBJ2-7, with D possibly being TRBD2 (6 bases). This CDR3 contains 14 residues. V dropped 0 bases and J dropped 2 bases, with 9 bases sitting between them. The V gene's germline CDR1 is SGHRS and CDR2 YFSETQ. DNA for the CDR3: TGCGCCAGCAGCTTGGCCGGGACTCCCTACGAGCAGTACTTC. Amino acids: CASSLAGTPYEQYF.

Regarding this clone: This may come from a read error, since a much larger clone is one base off. The chain links TRBV7-7 to TRBJ1-1, with 11 bases matching TRBD1. The CDR3 has 15 residues. Germline V lookup: CDR1 SSHAT, CDR2 FNYEAQ (reference sequence). The CDR3 DNA follows: TGTGCCGGCAGCCGAATCGGACAGGGGGCCTCTGAAGCTTTCTTT. Translating it yields CAGSRIGQGASEAFF.

There are a few counts of this clone. V usage is TRBV11-2 and J usage is TRBJ2-5, with D possibly matching TRBD2 (6 bases). Germline CDR1 is SGHAT and CDR2 is FQNNGV. This CDR3 has 16 residues. Trimming removed 2 bases at V and 3 bases at J, with 16 bases between. In DNA form, the CDR3 reads TGTGCCAGCAGCTTAATAGCGGCGGCCAATAAAGAGACCCAGTACTTC. This gives the protein CASSLIAAANKETQYF.

Of note for this clone: Additional DNA sequences in this sample encode the identical CDR3. The chain employs TRBV6-5 and TRBJ1-2; possibly TRBD1 for D (6 bases). Germline V gives CDR1 MNHEY, CDR2 SVGAGI. V was trimmed by 0 bases and J by 4 bases, leaving 6 bases between them. The CDR3 length is 13 residues. This CDR3 reads CASSYSGGYGYTF. CDR3 DNA sequence: TGTGCCAGCAGTTACTCAGGGGGCTATGGCTACACCTTC.